Below, one TCR beta chain is given with its context. Antigen unknown. Germline V CDR1 and CDR2: SNHLY, FYNNEI. The CDR3 runs to 12 residues. Trimming pared 6 bases from V and 6 bases from J, leaving 9 bases between. TCRdb's table, derived via immunoSEQ multiplex PCR, lists solely in-frame clones and lacks some. The data show about 58,000 clones, 70% to 90% seen once. This sample stems from a study of OX40 agonist ivuxolimab in advanced cancers. Broader study findings: Researchers report that CD8+ T cells had, on average, more expanded clones than CD4+. Blood T cells, both CD4+ and CD8+, expanded clonally by week 6 at 0.1 to 3.0 mg/kg.

This receptor was taken from an adult with an advanced solid tumor such as melanoma, head and neck, liver or kidney cancer. Sequences were derived from CD4+ or CD8+ T cells sorted from blood, sampled in a trial of the OX40 agonist ivuxolimab. The V and J genes are TRBV2 and TRBJ2-1, with a weak D call TRBD1 (5 bases). The CDR3 loop is CASRAGINEQFF. The DNA for the CDR3 is TGTGCCAGCAGGGCAGGGATCAATGAGCAGTTCTTC.